This T cell receptor (beta chain) stems from a study of cytomegalovirus exposure and HLA in healthy donors. Study-wide points: Immune exposure information available was restricted to CMV serostatus. In a later analysis, an Asian-associated ancestry cluster reportedly showed fewer N-insertions than the roughly 700-donor mean. Productive status was seen about 87% or about 30% of the time for most TCR beta V segments in an earlier analysis.

For this clone: The antigen is undetermined.

This PCR relied on a set of 60 Vbeta primers and 13 Jbeta primers. How the authors handled the data: In a later analysis, some 80 million unique TCR beta chains included roughly 11 million shared by two or more donors. Sequenced by immunoSEQ multiplex PCR; TCRdb stores in-frame clones only, minus some. V and J calls and clone size are as listed in that table; D and trimming were resolved from the DNA. The sample yields about 100,000 clones, roughly 82% seen once. The CDR3 contains 15 residues. Germline V gene lookup returns CDR1 MNHEY and CDR2 SMNVEV (reference sequence). Sequenced input: PBMCs. The chain combines TRBV27 with TRBJ2-5; 9 nucleotides line up with TRBD2. The J call may be incorrect, as the DNA end agrees better with TRBJ2-7. The origin of this receptor is a woman aged 18-30 years in good health and CMV-seronegative. The DNA of the CDR3 is TGTGCCAGCAGTTTCACTAGCGGGTCCCCCTACGAGCAGTACTTC. Its translation: CASSFTSGSPYEQYF.